This paragraph reports one T cell receptor (beta chain). Its antigen is still unknown. This sample is drawn from a study of blood T cells in healthy people across ages. The germline V gene has CDR1 MNHNY and CDR2 SVGAGI (reference sequence). V was shortened by 2 bases and J by 4 bases, with 11 bases between the two germline ends. This CDR3 is built from 14 residues. Donors gave roughly 10 milliliters of peripheral blood apiece. Primers used in a second PCR of roughly 7 to 12 cycles were a sample-barcoded 5' primer and a J-beta primer mix. Sequencing yielded, for each sample, at least 3 million paired-end reads carrying CDR3. TCRdb analysed the 5' RACE reads with MiXCR anew, one entry per CDR3 protein. This sample carries 380,000 or so distinct CDR3 sequences, about half of them seen once, and the ten largest clones take approximately 51%. The study's findings and limits: Observed TCR beta diversity per million T cells went down as age went up. This fall followed a roughly linear course with age. Naive CD4+ cells and diversity were both higher in long-lived donors than in aged donors.

The rearrangement links TRBV6-6 to TRBJ2-5; D perhaps matches TRBD1 (6 bases). The material sequenced was blood. The clonotype originates from a man aged 55 to 70 in good health. The CDR3 DNA sequence: TGTGCCAGCAGTTACGAGGGGGTCCTAGAGACCCAGTACTTC. Encoded protein: CASSYEGVLETQYF.